The 11 T cell receptor beta chains in this list originate from one sample, sequenced in a study of cytomegalovirus exposure and HLA in healthy donors. Primers: 60 Vbeta forward and 13 Jbeta reverse. TCRdb's copy holds only in-frame clones and misses some; the assay was immunoSEQ multiplex PCR. The sample has about 98,000 clones; under 85% are singletons. Sequencing was done on a sample of PBMCs. The receptors were sampled from a man between 18 and 29 years old in good health and CMV-seropositive.

The chain is built from TRBV6-5 and TRBJ2-7, with D possibly TRBD1 on 5 matching bases. This CDR3 has 16 amino acids. The ends were cut back, 0 bases at V and 0 bases at J, with 12 bases in the middle. The germline CDR1 and CDR2 sequences are MNHEY and SVGAGI. CDR3 loop: CASSYSSSRASYEQYF. The CDR3 DNA is TGTGCCAGCAGTTACTCGTCTTCCAGGGCCTCCTACGAGCAGTACTTC.

The CDR3 DNA is TGCGCCAGCAGCATGGGACTTTACAATGAGCAGTTCTTC. Its protein is CASSMGLYNEQFF. V gene TRBV5-1 combines with J gene TRBJ2-1; possible D gene TRBD2, 6 bases. V gave up 4 bases and J gave up 4 bases, with 9 bases separating them. The CDR3 is 13 residues long. CDR1 SGHRS and CDR2 YFSETQ come from the germline V gene.

V usage is TRBV2 and J usage is TRBJ2-2, with no clear D. V lost 11 bases and J lost 8, with 6 bases in between. The CDR3 runs to 9 residues. Germline V lookup: CDR1 SNHLY, CDR2 FYNNEI. The chain's CDR3 is CASRGELFF. CDR3 coding DNA: TGTGCCTCCAGGGGGGAGCTGTTTTTT. Supplemented by reference TRBV2 and TRBJ2-2, the full variable domain reads EPEVTQTPSHQVTQMGQEVILRCVPISNHLYFYWYRQILGQKVEFLVSFYNNEISEKSEIFDDQFSVERPDGSNFTLKIRSTKLEDSAMYFCASRGELFFGEGSRLTVL.

This chain uses TRBV15 with TRBJ2-1, with D possibly TRBD1 on 6 matching bases. V lost 2 bases and J 9 bases, leaving 11 bases between the germline ends. The CDR3 loop spans 13 amino acids. Germline V gene sequence: CDR1 LNHNV, CDR2 YYDKDF (reference sequence). The CDR3 region is CATSRFKGVEQFF. The CDR3 nucleotides are TGTGCCACCAGCAGATTCAAGGGGGTTGAGCAGTTCTTC.

This chain links TRBV2 with TRBJ2-3; 11 positions match TRBD2. The trim removed 7 bases at V and 3 bases at J, leaving 3 bases unmatched. The CDR3 runs to 14 residues. Germline CDR1 reads SNHLY; CDR2 reads FYNNEI. The CDR3 DNA reads TGTGCCAGCACTACTAGCGGGGGTACAGATACGCAGTATTTT. Translated: CASTTSGGTDTQYF.

This clone occurred a few times. The V gene is TRBV2, the J gene TRBJ2-1, with 9 bases fitting TRBD2. Germline V CDR1 and CDR2: SNHLY, FYNNEI. The CDR3 extends over 16 amino acids. Trimming took 2 bases from V and 4 from J; bases not matched to a gene: 6. CDR3 sequence: CASSEYGLAGYNEQFF. As DNA, the CDR3 is TGTGCCAGCAGTGAATATGGTCTAGCGGGGTACAATGAGCAGTTCTTC.

The CDR3 here is CAITSGQGINSPLHF. DNA of the CDR3: TGTGCCATCACGTCGGGACAGGGGATAAATTCACCCCTCCACTTT. J is TRBJ1-6 and V is TRBV10-3, with TRBD1 matching 10 bases. V lost 7 bases, J lost 7 bases, and 7 bases stayed unmatched. The CDR3 consists of 15 residues. Germline assignment: CDR1 ENHRY and CDR2 SYGVKD.

The V and J genes are TRBV6-5 and TRBJ1-5; D uncertain. The CDR3 runs to 15 residues. Germline-derived CDR1 and CDR2 are MNHEY and SVGAGI. Trimming removed 6 bases at V and 1 base at J, with 13 bases between. As DNA, the CDR3 is TGTGCCAGCAGGCCCTTCCCCAGGAGCAATCAGCCCCAGCATTTT. This codes for CASRPFPRSNQPQHF.

The J gene is TRBJ1-5, the V gene TRBV5-1; no reliable D call. Germline V lookup: CDR1 SGHRS, CDR2 YFSETQ. This CDR3 has 15 residues. V gave up 3 bases and J gave up 3 bases, with 13 bases separating them. CDR3 residues: CASSSDPGNNQPQHF. CDR3 DNA sequence: TGCGCCAGCAGCTCGGATCCGGGGAACAATCAGCCCCAGCATTTT.

This clone has a handful of counts. This rearrangement joins TRBV28 to TRBJ2-3, with 9 bases lining up with TRBD2. Per germline, CDR1 MDHEN and CDR2 SYDVKM. V trimming: 5 bases; J trimming: 1 base; junction bases outside the gene matches: 4. The CDR3 is 15 residues long. CDR3 region: CASSTPSGGTDTQYF. The CDR3 DNA reads as TGTGCCAGCAGTACTCCTAGCGGGGGCACAGATACGCAGTATTTT.

This clone was recorded once. The V gene is TRBV2, the J gene TRBJ1-2, with 10 bases aligning to TRBD1. Per the germline V gene, CDR1 is SNHLY and CDR2 is FYNNEI. CDR3 length: 13 residues. V shed 4 bases and J 7 bases; nucleotides not matched to a gene: 3. The CDR3 DNA is TGTGCCAGCAGTGGGGGACAGGGGTTTGGCTACACCTTC. Protein: CASSGGQGFGYTF. The full variable domain, in which reference TRBV2 and TRBJ1-2 provide the parts outside the CDR3, is EPEVTQTPSHQVTQMGQEVILRCVPISNHLYFYWYRQILGQKVEFLVSFYNNEISEKSEIFDDQFSVERPDGSNFTLKIRSTKLEDSAMYFCASSGGQGFGYTFGSGTRLTVV.